A selection of T cell receptor beta chains follows, all from one sample in a study of molecular identifiers for immune sequencing clone quantification. TCRdb re-derived calls from the PCR reads in MiXCR, one entry per CDR3 protein. The profile shows about 630,000 distinct CDR3 sequences, roughly 27% of them singletons. Sequenced input: naive CD8+ T cells from blood, with Jurkat cell RNA spiked in. The source is a human donor in good health. Some libraries in this study had Jurkat cell RNA spiked in. The CDR3 runs from the conserved cysteine through the conserved F or W.

>TRBJ2-3|TRBV6-5
CASSFSRSDPDTQYF
>TRBJ2-7|TRBV27
CASSLARGAWEQYF
>TRBJ2-5|TRBV10-1
CASAGPGRETQYF
>TRBJ2-7|TRBV9
CASSVEGYRGADEQYF
>TRBJ2-5|TRBV4-1
CASSRSETQYF
>TRBJ1-5|TRBV7-9
CASSCTEHF
>TRBJ2-4|TRBV13
CASSGGRDKNIQYF
>TRBJ2-1|TRBV5-1
CASSLDSGRAYNEQFF
>TRBJ1-5|TRBV6-1
CASLPKGHSIPSNQPQHF
>TRBJ2-7|TRBV2
CASSEALMGTAYEQYF
>TRBJ2-7|TRBV2
CASSDRGPSSYEQYF
>TRBJ2-5|TRBV29-1
CSVAGGGAGETQYF
>TRBJ2-7|TRBV19
CASSIDPAGGPSGYEQYF
>TRBJ2-7|TRBV10-3
CAISESWGQAYEQYF
>TRBJ2-7|TRBV6-5
CASSYSSGLPAYEQYF
>TRBJ1-2|TRBV19
CASSIGTRSAIYGYTF
>TRBJ1-1|TRBV5-1
CASFPGTGSTEAFF
>TRBJ2-4|TRBV6-2/TRBV6-3
CASSHFGALAKNIQYF
>TRBJ2-7|TRBV7-9
CASSLAVKTGYSYEQYF
>TRBJ1-3|TRBV7-9
CASSLETGVAGNTIYF
>TRBJ1-1|TRBV27
CASSLSGSSTEAFF
>TRBJ1-5|TRBV12-3/TRBV12-4
CASSRGYSNQPQHF
>TRBJ2-7|TRBV4-3
CASSQVDRVSEQYF
>TRBJ2-5|TRBV6-7
CASGPPKRRTQETQYF
>TRBJ2-7|TRBV4-1
CASSQDIPSGVISYEQYF
>TRBJ1-4|TRBV11-2
CASSQERMNEKLFF
>TRBJ2-7|TRBV9
CASSPRKEGLWEQYF
>TRBJ2-1|TRBV27
CASSPLAGGIDNEQFF
>TRBJ2-7|TRBV20-1
CSARDGESVGYEQYF
>TRBJ1-2|TRBV6-5
CASSGGDGYGYTF
>TRBJ2-7|TRBV10-3
CAIRDTSGSSYEQYF
>TRBJ2-3|TRBV27
CASSPPPTQYF
>TRBJ2-3|TRBV14
CASSPWSTDTQYF
>TRBJ2-7|TRBV13
CASSLGGGQGYEQYF
>TRBJ2-5|TRBV7-6
CASSLGSKQETQYF
>TRBJ1-4|TRBV11-2
CASSSTGQGVPNEKLFF
>TRBJ2-2|TRBV9
CASSSPQSGELFF
>TRBJ1-6|TRBV4-3
CASSQVLVNNSPLHF
>TRBJ1-1|TRBV6-2/TRBV6-3
CASTPKETHLDTEAFF
>TRBJ2-3|TRBV7-9
CASSLSGTSTDTQYF
>TRBJ2-3|TRBV7-9
CASTPVGQENSTDTQYF
>TRBJ1-5|TRBV27
CASSWTGRNQPQHF
>TRBJ1-1|TRBV20-1
CSAIPLTGTEAFF
>TRBJ2-7|TRBV30
CAWKPRYYEQYF
>TRBJ2-5|TRBV12-3/TRBV12-4
CASSQPGTDQETQYF
>TRBJ1-1|TRBV9
CASGTGMSTEAFF
>TRBJ2-1|TRBV4-2
CASGHDRGRYNEQFF